This entry lists 12 T cell receptor beta chains sequenced from one sample in a study of T-cell reconstitution after alpha-beta-depleted transplantation in children. The authors prepared the TCRbeta library with unique molecular identifiers. TCRdb independently ran MiXCR on the PCR reads; one entry per CDR3 protein. The sample has about 270,000 distinct CDR3 sequences, 9.9% seen once. This specimen consisted of PBMCs from the stem cell graft donor, obtained from the stem cell graft. Source of these receptors: a human donor who donated a stem cell graft to a child with SCID.

This clonotype has just a few counts. J is TRBJ2-3 and V is TRBV5-1; D is perhaps TRBD1 or TRBD2 (5 bases each). CDR1 SGHRS and CDR2 YFSETQ come from the germline V gene. The CDR3 has 15 amino acids. The V gene lost 5 bases and the J gene lost 1 base, with 14 bases spanning the gap. The CDR3 coding sequence is TGCGCCAGCAGACGTGCCCGGGGCGGCACAGATACGCAGTATTTT. Residues: CASRRARGGTDTQYF.

The CDR3 nucleotides read TGCAGTGCTAGGAGGGAAACCTACGAGCAGTACTTC. Translated, it gives CSARRETYEQYF. The rearrangement joins TRBV20-1 to TRBJ2-7; perhaps TRBD2 as D (5 bases). There are 12 residues in the CDR3. Germline CDR1 reads DFQATT; CDR2 reads SNEGSKA (reference sequence). Trimming stripped 3 bases from V and 2 bases from J, with 8 bases between.

This clonotype occurred a few times. The chain joins TRBV20-1 to TRBJ2-3; 8 positions agree with TRBD2. CDR1 and CDR2 from the germline V gene are DFQATT and SNEGSKA (reference sequence). The CDR3 is made up of 13 amino acids. After removal of 3 bases from V and 3 bases from J, the junction contained 2 bases not matched to a gene. The CDR3 loop reads CSARGGGTDTQYF. The DNA of the CDR3 is TGCAGTGCTAGGGGCGGGGGGACAGATACGCAGTATTTT.

The sample holds many counts of this clonotype. The J gene is TRBJ1-4, the V gene TRBV7-8, with D perhaps matching TRBD1 (5 bases). Germline V gene lookup returns CDR1 SGHVS and CDR2 FQNEAQ. CDR3 length equals 15 residues. V dropped 5 bases and J dropped 4 bases, with 14 bases sitting between them. CDR3 sequence reads: CASSPLLGDNEKLFF. CDR3 DNA: TGTGCCAGCAGCCCACTGTTGGGGGATAATGAAAAACTGTTTTTT.

The J gene is TRBJ2-3, the V gene TRBV12-3 or TRBV12-4; 10 bases are shared with TRBD1. Trimming took 5 bases from V and 1 from J; bases not matched to a gene: 9. This CDR3 region has 17 residues. The CDR3 region is CASSPTRDRGGTDTQYF. CDR3 nucleotide sequence: TGTGCCAGCAGTCCAACGAGGGACAGGGGTGGCACAGATACGCAGTATTTT.

This clonotype was observed many times. The chain has TRBV7-9 and TRBJ2-5; 8 bases map to TRBD1. With 5 bases clipped from V and 1 base from J, the junction kept 6 bases outside the gene matches. This CDR3 spans 15 amino acids. Germline CDR1 SEHNR, CDR2 FQNEAQ (reference sequence). DNA of the CDR3: TGTGCCAGCAGCACCCATGGACAGGGCCAAGAGACCCAGTACTTC. This gives the protein CASSTHGQGQETQYF. Based on the CDR3 plus reference TRBV7-9 and TRBJ2-5, the full variable domain is DTGVSQNPRHKITKRGQNVTFRCDPISEHNRLYWYRQTLGQGPEFLTYFQNEAQLEKSRLLSDRFSAERPKGSFSTLEIQRTEQGDSAMYLCASSTHGQGQETQYFGPGTRLLVL.

There are many counts of this clonotype. J is TRBJ1-1 and V is TRBV9; D gene uncertain. V was pared by 0 bases and J by 1 base, with 7 bases between. This CDR3 is 14 amino acids long. Germline V gene sequence: CDR1 SGDLS, CDR2 YYNGEE. CDR3 nucleotides: TGTGCCAGCAGCGTAGCCGGGAAGAACACTGAAGCTTTCTTT. This codes for CASSVAGKNTEAFF.

The chain links TRBV15 to TRBJ2-1, with D unclear. There are 12 residues in the CDR3. Trimming shortened V by 5 bases and J by 4 bases, and 6 bases separated the two germline ends. From germline, CDR1 is LNHNV and CDR2 YYDKDF (reference sequence). The CDR3 sequence is CATSGRYNEQFF. In nucleotides, the CDR3 is TGTGCCACCAGCGGCCGTTACAATGAGCAGTTCTTC.

The V gene is TRBV4-1, the J gene TRBJ2-3; 10 bases are shared with TRBD2. From germline, CDR1 is MGHRA and CDR2 YSYEKL. The CDR3 sequence is 16 residues long. V trimming: 0 bases; J trimming: 5 bases; junction bases outside the gene matches: 5. The DNA for the CDR3 is TGCGCCAGCAGCCAAGACCAGCGGGGGGGCAGAGATACGCAGTATTTT. Translating gives CASSQDQRGGRDTQYF.

The rearrangement uses TRBV5-1 and TRBJ1-2; D possibly corresponds to TRBD1 (5 bases). This CDR3 has 17 residues. Trimming cost V 0 bases and J 6 bases, with 21 bases left between them. The V gene's germline CDR1 is SGHRS and CDR2 YFSETQ. Written as DNA, the CDR3 is TGCGCCAGCAGCTTGGGGGGCAGGGCGGTTCCAATGGATGGCTACACCTTC. As protein: CASSLGGRAVPMDGYTF.

The chain employs TRBV18 and TRBJ1-1; D gene ambiguous. Per germline, CDR1 KGHSH and CDR2 LQKENI. The CDR3 covers 16 residues. V lost 3 bases to trimming and J lost 10 bases, with 24 bases between them. The CDR3 DNA follows: TGTGCCAGCTCACCTCAGCGGGAATTAGTCCGCCTGACAGCTTTCTTT. Protein: CASSPQRELVRLTAFF.

This clonotype was observed at least ten times. The V gene is TRBV27, the J gene TRBJ1-5, with TRBD1 as a possible D gene (6 bases). V was trimmed by 4 bases and J by 3 bases, leaving 10 bases between them. The CDR3 extends over 14 amino acids. Germline lookup yields CDR1 MNHEY and CDR2 SMNVEV (reference sequence). CDR3 loop: CASSSGGDNQPQHF. CDR3 in DNA: TGTGCCAGCAGTTCCGGGGGCGACAATCAGCCCCAGCATTTT.